A single T cell receptor (beta chain) is shown here with its context. Antigen specificity is unknown. The sample belongs to a study of tumor-infiltrating lymphocytes in primary liver carcinoma. Study context: Between roughly 4.2 and 10 cm across, the tumors were all of stage T1-T3 N0M0.

Unsorted whole blood supplied the RNA, and germline DNA was extracted too. Reverse transcription of roughly 0.45 ug total RNA with a constant-region primer produced TCR beta cDNA. Slightly modified ARM-PCR with three nested multiplex PCR rounds yielded TCR beta libraries. With TRBV1-TRBV30 forward primers and a C-beta reverse primer, the first two PCR rounds were run for 9 to 10 cycles each. TCRdb used MiXCR to reprocess the multiplex PCR reads, holding one entry per CDR3 protein. The sample consists of some 190,000 distinct CDR3 sequences, about 60% of them appearing once. Germline V gene lookup returns CDR1 SGHNT and CDR2 YYREEE (reference sequence). The V end was cut by 0 bases, the J end by 2 bases, with 5 bases between. This CDR3 has 13 residues. Points from the study as a whole: Less overlap was seen in tumor-adjacent and tumor-blood pairs than in tumor region pairs.

The V gene is TRBV5-4, the J gene TRBJ2-5; D unclear. This clonotype originated in a man aged 40-55 years with primary liver carcinoma and hepatitis B virus infection. Sequencing used peripheral blood. The CDR3 is CASSLVGQETQYF. In DNA form, the CDR3 reads TGTGCCAGCAGCTTGGTAGGGCAAGAGACCCAGTACTTC.